A single sample gave rise to the 21 T cell receptor beta chains below, sequenced in a study of cytomegalovirus exposure and HLA in healthy donors. The study ran its PCR with 60 Vbeta and 13 Jbeta primers. Produced via immunoSEQ multiplex PCR; TCRdb's table is partial and in-frame only. The sample has 110,000 to 150,000 clones. Sequencing used PBMCs. The receptor source for this set is a male donor in good health and CMV-seronegative.

The gene calls are TRBV19 and TRBJ1-4; D is perhaps TRBD1 (5 bases). With 5 bases removed from V and 2 bases from J, the gap between germline ends came to 12 bases. This CDR3 has 15 residues. Looked up from germline, CDR1 is LNHDA and CDR2 is SQIVND (reference sequence). CDR3 region: CASSPDSDTNEKLFF. Written as DNA, the CDR3 is TGTGCCAGTAGTCCCGACAGCGACACTAATGAAAAACTGTTTTTT. Based on the CDR3 plus reference TRBV19 and TRBJ1-4, the full variable domain is DGGITQSPKYLFRKEGQNVTLSCEQNLNHDAMYWYRQDPGQGLRLIYYSQIVNDFQKGDIAEGYSVSREKKESFPLTVTSAQKNPTAFYLCASSPDSDTNEKLFFGSGTQLSVL.

This rearrangement joins TRBV18 to TRBJ2-1, with D possibly being TRBD2 (5 bases). Trimming removed 6 bases from V and 3 bases from J, with 12 bases in between. Per the germline V gene, CDR1 is KGHSH and CDR2 is LQKENI. There are 14 residues in the CDR3. The CDR3, as DNA: TGTGCCAGCTCGAGAGGGAGAGACTACAATGAGCAGTTCTTC. Protein: CASSRGRDYNEQFF. Variable domain in full (rest from reference TRBV18 and TRBJ2-1): NAGVMQNPRHLVRRRGQEARLRCSPMKGHSHVYWYRQLPEEGLKFMVYLQKENIIDESGMPKERFSAEFPKEGPSILRIQQVVRGDSAAYFCASSRGRDYNEQFFGPGTRLTVL.

This sequence joins TRBV28 and TRBJ1-5; 7 bases fit TRBD1. The CDR3 contains 15 residues. V lost 4 bases, J lost 5 bases, and 8 bases stayed unmatched. Germline assignment: CDR1 MDHEN and CDR2 SYDVKM. The CDR3 here is CASSYRQGYHQPQHF. For the CDR3, the DNA is TGTGCCAGCAGTTACCGACAGGGCTACCATCAGCCCCAGCATTTT.

This rearrangement joins TRBV7-8 to TRBJ1-5, with unresolved D. CDR1 and CDR2 (germline): SGHVS, FQNEAQ. The CDR3 is 18 amino acids. V dropped 2 bases and J dropped 0 bases, with 17 bases sitting between them. The CDR3 is CASSLPPQAAYSNQPQHF. The CDR3 nucleotides read TGTGCCAGCAGCTTACCCCCCCAGGCAGCTTATAGCAATCAGCCCCAGCATTTT.

The chain carries TRBV2 and TRBJ1-1; no clear D. CDR1 SNHLY and CDR2 FYNNEI come from the germline V gene. The CDR3 runs to 11 residues. V gave up 0 bases and J gave up 10 bases, with 6 bases separating them. The CDR3 DNA follows: TGTGCCAGCAGTGAAGCGCGGGGAGCTTTCTTT. This encodes CASSEARGAFF.

The rearrangement joins TRBV13 to TRBJ2-6; TRBD2 might be the D (5 bases). CDR1 PRHDT and CDR2 FYEKMQ come from the germline V gene (reference sequence). CDR3 length equals 17 residues. V was cut by 2 bases and J by 4 bases, with 15 bases left in between. This CDR3 reads CASSLWRGPVGANVLTF. The CDR3 DNA reads TGTGCCAGCAGCTTATGGCGCGGGCCCGTAGGGGCCAACGTCCTGACTTTC.

The chain has TRBV27 and TRBJ2-7; TRBD2 aligns across 7 bases. This CDR3 is 16 amino acids long. J gave up 6 bases and V 4 bases, and 15 bases lay outside the gene matches. Germline V gene sequence: CDR1 MNHEY, CDR2 SMNVEV (reference sequence). The CDR3 reads CASSSLLTSSVTEQYF. DNA for the CDR3: TGTGCCAGCAGTTCCCTCCTGACTAGCTCGGTCACCGAGCAGTACTTC.

As regards this clone: At one end, the junction sequence differs from germline, possibly due to a read error. This chain uses TRBV30 with TRBJ2-3, with a weak D call TRBD1 (6 bases). The CDR3 totals 12 residues. Germline-derived CDR1 and CDR2 are GTSNPN and SVGIG (reference sequence). The chain's CDR3 is CAWSVQTGTQYF. The CDR3 DNA follows: TGTGCCTGGAGTGTACAGACAGGTACGCAGTATTTT.

The V gene is TRBV5-4, the J gene TRBJ1-1, with D hard to call. This CDR3 region has 14 residues. Trimming removed 2 bases at V and 3 bases at J, with 11 bases between. Germline values: CDR1 SGHNT, CDR2 YYREEE (reference sequence). The CDR3 here is CASSLDNFYTEAFF. The CDR3 DNA sequence: TGTGCCAGCAGCTTAGACAACTTCTACACTGAAGCTTTCTTT.

The V and J genes are TRBV7-8 and TRBJ1-1, with no clear D. CDR3 size: 13 residues. Germline V lookup: CDR1 SGHVS, CDR2 FQNEAQ. Trimming pared 5 bases from V and 4 bases from J, leaving 11 bases between. CDR3 DNA: TGTGCCAGCAGCCCCGAGTCAAGCACTGAAGCTTTCTTT. It specifies CASSPESSTEAFF.

The chain employs TRBV9 and TRBJ2-7; 10 nucleotides align to TRBD1. Germline lookup yields CDR1 SGDLS and CDR2 YYNGEE. The CDR3 has 14 amino acids. After removal of 3 bases from V and 0 bases from J, the junction contained 0 bases not matched to a gene. CDR3 residues: CASSGTGGSYEQYF. The CDR3 DNA follows: TGTGCCAGCAGCGGGACAGGGGGCTCCTACGAGCAGTACTTC.

This chain connects TRBV6-5 to TRBJ2-1; TRBD1 aligns across 8 bases. The CDR3 spans 15 residues. The V and J ends lost 6 bases and 3 bases, in that order; junction bases with no gene match: 7. Germline loops: CDR1 MNHEY, CDR2 SVGAGI. CDR3 residues: CASSPAGGDYNEQFF. The DNA of the CDR3 is TGTGCCAGCAGCCCCGCAGGGGGCGACTACAATGAGCAGTTCTTC.

The CDR3 sequence: CASSRSRDSWRDPQYF. As DNA, the CDR3 is TGTGCCAGCAGCAGATCCCGGGACAGCTGGAGGGATCCGCAGTATTTT. The chain employs TRBV5-8 and TRBJ2-3, with D perhaps matching TRBD1 (7 bases). CDR1 is SGHTS, CDR2 YDEGEE, per germline. Between the trimmed V and J ends, which lost 4 bases and 10 bases, there was a span of 25 bases. CDR3 length: 16 amino acids. Combining the CDR3 with reference TRBV5-8 and TRBJ2-3 gives the whole variable domain EAGVTQSPTHLIKTRGQQATLRCSPISGHTSVYWYQQALGLGLQFLLWYDEGEERNRGNFPPRFSGRQFPNYSSELNVNALELEDSALYLCASSRSRDSWRDPQYFGPGTRLTVL.

The chain has TRBV6-5 and TRBJ1-1, with a weak D call TRBD1 (6 bases). The ends were cut back, 2 bases at V and 0 bases at J, with 10 bases in the middle. Germline V lookup: CDR1 MNHEY, CDR2 SVGAGI. The CDR3 totals 15 residues. This CDR3 is CASSYTGTVNTEAFF. The CDR3 DNA sequence: TGTGCCAGCAGTTACACAGGGACGGTGAACACTGAAGCTTTCTTT.

The V call is TRBV4-3, the J call TRBJ2-1; 7 bases fit TRBD2. There are 14 residues in the CDR3. Germline loops: CDR1 LGHNA, CDR2 YSLEER. J was trimmed by 2 bases and V by 4 bases; bases with no gene match: 2. The CDR3 sequence: CASSPGGTYNEQFF. Here the CDR3 DNA reads TGCGCCAGCAGCCCGGGAGGAACCTACAATGAGCAGTTCTTC.

The V call is TRBV25-1, the J call TRBJ1-5; D ambiguous. Deletions cut 4 bases from V and 7 bases from J, with 8 bases between. CDR1 MGHDK and CDR2 SYGVNS come from the germline V gene. This CDR3 has 12 amino acids. CDR3 nucleotide sequence: TGTGCCAGCAGTGTTGGCGGGCAGCCCCAGCATTTT. This sequence encodes CASSVGGQPQHF.

The V gene is TRBV25-1, the J gene TRBJ1-4; 10 bases fit TRBD1. This CDR3 has 18 residues. Unmatched junction bases numbered 9, after V lost 4 bases and J lost 1 base. Germline V gene sequence: CDR1 MGHDK, CDR2 SYGVNS. In DNA form, the CDR3 reads TGTGCCAGCAGTGGGACAGGGGGTAAAGAGAAAACTAATGAAAAACTGTTTTTT. Translation gives CASSGTGGKEKTNEKLFF.

The chain carries TRBV5-1 and TRBJ1-2, with 8 positions matching TRBD1. The germline V gene encodes CDR1 SGHRS and CDR2 YFSETQ. V was clipped by 4 bases and J by 6 bases; unmatched bases: 8. This CDR3 region has 14 residues. CDR3 protein: CASSGTGGKDGYTF. The CDR3 nucleotides read TGCGCCAGCAGCGGAACAGGGGGTAAGGATGGCTACACCTTC. The full variable domain, rest sourced from reference TRBV5-1 and TRBJ1-2, is KAGVTQTPRYLIKTRGQQVTLSCSPISGHRSVSWYQQTPGQGLQFLFEYFSETQRNKGNFPGRFSGRQFSNSRSEMNVSTLELGDSALYLCASSGTGGKDGYTFGSGTRLTVV.

The chain links TRBV30 to TRBJ1-5; possibly TRBD1 for D (5 bases). CDR1 is GTSNPN and CDR2 is SVGIG in the germline V gene (reference sequence). This CDR3 contains 13 residues. V was cut by 4 bases and J by 6 bases, with 13 bases left in between. The CDR3, as DNA: TGTGCCTGGAACTCAAGGGGAAGTCAGCCCCAGCATTTT. Translation gives CAWNSRGSQPQHF.

The chain uses TRBV6-5 and TRBJ2-1; D is possibly TRBD2 (6 bases). The ends were cut back, 6 bases at V and 0 bases at J, with 12 bases in the middle. The CDR3 is made up of 15 amino acids. CDR1 MNHEY and CDR2 SVGAGI come from the germline V gene. Here the CDR3 DNA reads TGTGCCAGCAGCCGGGACTGGAGCTCCTACAATGAGCAGTTCTTC. Amino acids: CASSRDWSSYNEQFF.

The chain couples TRBV10-3 to TRBJ1-1; 9 bases agree with TRBD1. The length of the CDR3 is 15 residues. Germline lookup yields CDR1 ENHRY and CDR2 SYGVKD. V shed 6 bases, J shed 5 bases, and the junction held 10 bases outside the gene matches. The CDR3 DNA reads as TGTGCCATCAGGCCCTCGGACAGGGGAGGTACTGAAGCTTTCTTT. As protein: CAIRPSDRGGTEAFF.